A selection of T cell receptor beta chains follows, all from one sample in a study of T cell repertoires in cytomegalovirus infection. TCRdb recomputed calls from the reads with MiXCR, one row per CDR3 protein. The table has some 310,000 distinct CDR3 sequences, around 25% seen once. Antigens for these TCRs are unknown. The material was cultured PBMCs, obtained from culture after CMV antigen stimulation. These receptors came from a human donor in good health (CMV status not recorded). Some clones in this sample may be carry-over from other donors' samples. Both conserved end residues are trimmed from each CDR3. Each record gives: D gene, V gene, J gene, CDR3 protein. D genes are given only for firm matches.

D gene: NA; V gene: TRBV7-2; J gene: TRBJ2-7; CDR3 protein: ASSSGSRVGYEQY
D gene: NA; V gene: TRBV7-2; J gene: TRBJ1-1; CDR3 protein: ASSQMGAGVTEAF
D gene: TRBD2; V gene: TRBV7-2; J gene: TRBJ2-3; CDR3 protein: ASSLWGLVTDTQY
D gene: NA; V gene: TRBV6-1; J gene: TRBJ1-1; CDR3 protein: ASSRERRTEAF
D gene: TRBD2; V gene: TRBV7-3; J gene: TRBJ2-1; CDR3 protein: ASGTSGGNNEQF
D gene: NA; V gene: TRBV27; J gene: TRBJ2-3; CDR3 protein: ASSRVVGGTDTQY
D gene: NA; V gene: TRBV2; J gene: TRBJ1-2; CDR3 protein: ASKETALYGYT
D gene: TRBD1; V gene: TRBV9; J gene: TRBJ2-5; CDR3 protein: ASSVGTGPQETQY
D gene: TRBD1; V gene: TRBV7-3; J gene: TRBJ2-1; CDR3 protein: ASSTHRGRTTQNEQF
D gene: NA; V gene: TRBV7-9; J gene: TRBJ2-1; CDR3 protein: ASSFGTPSYNEQF
D gene: NA; V gene: TRBV2; J gene: TRBJ2-2; CDR3 protein: ASRETRDTGELF
D gene: TRBD1; V gene: TRBV11-2; J gene: TRBJ2-3; CDR3 protein: ASSLGQGPTDTQY
D gene: NA; V gene: TRBV27; J gene: TRBJ2-2; CDR3 protein: ASRGMLASTDTGELF
D gene: TRBD2; V gene: TRBV12-3/TRBV12-4; J gene: TRBJ2-1; CDR3 protein: ASSPRPLTSANEQF
D gene: NA; V gene: TRBV29-1; J gene: TRBJ2-2; CDR3 protein: SAIGPMNTGELF
D gene: NA; V gene: TRBV7-9; J gene: TRBJ2-2; CDR3 protein: ASSPISGELF
D gene: NA; V gene: TRBV6-6; J gene: TRBJ2-2; CDR3 protein: ASSYSGGGNTGELF
D gene: TRBD2; V gene: TRBV20-1; J gene: TRBJ2-2; CDR3 protein: SASKAGVGTGELF
D gene: NA; V gene: TRBV7-6; J gene: TRBJ2-4; CDR3 protein: ASSLLVHGNIQY
D gene: NA; V gene: TRBV7-8; J gene: TRBJ2-1; CDR3 protein: ASSPQDRSVGEQF
D gene: TRBD1; V gene: TRBV12-3/TRBV12-4; J gene: TRBJ1-3; CDR3 protein: ASSLSVWIGTGKTIY
D gene: NA; V gene: TRBV9; J gene: TRBJ2-5; CDR3 protein: ASSVGTRETQY
D gene: TRBD1; V gene: TRBV27; J gene: TRBJ1-6; CDR3 protein: ASSLSFWTGSSYNSPLH
D gene: NA; V gene: TRBV7-2; J gene: TRBJ1-1; CDR3 protein: ASRYAGATEAF
D gene: TRBD2; V gene: TRBV6-2/TRBV6-3; J gene: TRBJ2-5; CDR3 protein: ASSYEWDSGETQY
D gene: NA; V gene: TRBV7-2; J gene: TRBJ1-1; CDR3 protein: ASSLSGSPLKAF
D gene: NA; V gene: TRBV9; J gene: TRBJ1-1; CDR3 protein: ASSVDPQRTEAF
D gene: TRBD2; V gene: TRBV20-1; J gene: TRBJ2-1; CDR3 protein: SVSGRPIPYNEQF